This record looks at one T cell receptor (beta chain) sequence and its context. The antigen is not known. Libraries were made from TCR beta cDNA, and they carried unique molecular identifiers. TCRdb reprocessed the PCR reads with MiXCR, giving one entry per CDR3 protein. The sample shows around 710,000 distinct CDR3 sequences, 35% to 55% of them seen only once. The sample is drawn from a study of post-analysis software for immune sequencing data. Overall study results and limits: Samples from one preparation batch, clustered by F measure, grouped strongly together. Compared with controls, patients had more of about 5 TRBV segments, including TRBV5-6, TRBV5-1 and TRBV20-1.

Germline V gives CDR1 SGHNT, CDR2 YYREEE (reference sequence). CDR3 length equals 13 residues. Trimming cost V 4 bases and J 4 bases, with 10 bases left between them. The rearrangement uses TRBV5-4 and TRBJ2-3; TRBD1 is a possible D gene (6 bases). The material sequenced was blood. The TCR was taken from a girl between 10 and 17 years old with multiple sclerosis. The CDR3 nucleotides read TGTGCCAGCAGCGGCACAGGGTCAGATACGCAGTATTTT. Translating gives CASSGTGSDTQYF.